This T cell receptor (beta chain) was sequenced during a study of blood T cell repertoires in COVID-19. The wider study: Sites in the United States, Italy and Spain provided acute and convalescent COVID-19 samples.

TCRdb's copy holds only in-frame clones and misses some; the assay was immunoSEQ multiplex PCR. This table holds about 80,000 clones, about 91% found once. The clonotype originates from a woman over 75 with acute or convalescent COVID-19. The material sequenced was peripheral blood.

The CDR3 DNA is TGTGCCAGCTCACCGGGACAGGGCAGAGATACGCAGTATTTT. It specifies CASSPGQGRDTQYF. J is TRBJ2-3 and V is TRBV18; the match to TRBD1 covers 9 bases. Trimming removed 3 bases from V and 5 bases from J; junction bases left unmatched: 3. This CDR3 has 14 amino acids. The germline V gene has CDR1 KGHSH and CDR2 LQKENI.